This TCR beta chain was sequenced during a study of T cell repertoires in cytomegalovirus infection. Study overall: Public signatures in TCR beta pointed to CMV infection and matching HLA type. Study-wide results and caveats: Summed frequency of public TCR beta families distinguished CMV carriers with the relevant HLA. Clonotype analysis showed dominance of the ex vivo response by HLA-C-restricted CMV-specific TCR beta clonotypes.

One entry per CDR3 protein results from TCRdb running MiXCR on the reads. The table lists hundreds of thousands of distinct CDR3 sequences, over 15% of them singletons. The CDR3 sequence is 15 residues long. The germline V and J ends were trimmed by 3 bases and 2 bases, with 11 bases remaining between them. CDR1 is SEHNR and CDR2 is FQNEAQ in the germline V gene (reference sequence). This clonotype was recorded a few times. Its antigen is undetermined. The receptor was derived from a human donor in good health (CMV status not recorded). Some clones in this sample may be carry-over from other donors' samples. Sequenced: PBMCs. The chain combines TRBV7-9 with TRBJ2-1, with D perhaps TRBD1 (6 bases). The CDR3 DNA is TGTGCCAGCAGCTTTACCGGGACAACCTACAATGAGCAGTTCTTC. Its protein product is CASSFTGTTYNEQFF.